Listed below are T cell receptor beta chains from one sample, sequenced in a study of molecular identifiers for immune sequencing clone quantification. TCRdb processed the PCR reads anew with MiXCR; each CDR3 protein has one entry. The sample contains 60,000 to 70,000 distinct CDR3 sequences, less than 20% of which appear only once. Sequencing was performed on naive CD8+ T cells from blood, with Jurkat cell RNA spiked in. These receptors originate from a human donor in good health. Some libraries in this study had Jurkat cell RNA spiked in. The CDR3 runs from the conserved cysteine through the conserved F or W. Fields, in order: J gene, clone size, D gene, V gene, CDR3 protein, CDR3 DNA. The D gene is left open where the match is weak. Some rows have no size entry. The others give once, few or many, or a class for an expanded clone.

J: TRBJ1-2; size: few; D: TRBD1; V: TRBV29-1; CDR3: CSGQGVDGYTF; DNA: TGCAGCGGACAGGGGGTCGATGGCTACACCTTC
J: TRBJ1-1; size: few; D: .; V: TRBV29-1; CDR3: CSVEGQGNTEAFF; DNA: TGCAGCGTTGAGGGCCAGGGGAACACTGAAGCTTTCTTT
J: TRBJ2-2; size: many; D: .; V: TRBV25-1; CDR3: CATSPRGNTGELFF; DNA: TGTGCCACATCCCCCCGGGGAAACACCGGGGAGCTGTTTTTT
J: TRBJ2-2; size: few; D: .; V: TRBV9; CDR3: CASSVSGGEVNGELFF; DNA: TGTGCCAGCAGCGTTTCCGGAGGCGAGGTGAACGGGGAGCTGTTTTTT
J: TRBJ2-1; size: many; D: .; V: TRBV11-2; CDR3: CASSLDGDEQFF; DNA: TGTGCCAGCAGCTTGGACGGCGATGAGCAGTTCTTC
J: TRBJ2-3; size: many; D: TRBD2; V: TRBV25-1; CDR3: CASSAIGGSKGTDTQYF; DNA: TGTGCCAGCAGTGCCATTGGCGGGAGCAAGGGAACAGATACGCAGTATTTT
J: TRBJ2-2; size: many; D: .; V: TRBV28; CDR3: CASSFPLWTAHLNTGELFF; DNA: TGTGCCAGCAGTTTCCCCCTCTGGACAGCACACCTGAACACCGGGGAGCTGTTTTTT
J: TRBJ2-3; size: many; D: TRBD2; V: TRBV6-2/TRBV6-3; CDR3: CASRASGSRDTQYF; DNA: TGTGCCAGCAGAGCAAGCGGGAGTAGAGATACGCAGTATTTT
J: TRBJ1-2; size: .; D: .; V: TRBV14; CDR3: CASSQLPGHHNGYTF; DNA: TGTGCCAGCAGCCAACTGCCGGGACACCACAACGGCTACACCTTC
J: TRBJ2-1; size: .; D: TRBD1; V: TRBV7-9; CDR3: CASSKDRVSYNEQFF; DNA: TGTGCCAGCAGCAAGGACAGGGTGTCCTACAATGAGCAGTTCTTC
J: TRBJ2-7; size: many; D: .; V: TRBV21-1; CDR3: CASSRSTEQYF; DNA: TGTGCCAGCAGCAGAAGTACCGAGCAGTACTTC
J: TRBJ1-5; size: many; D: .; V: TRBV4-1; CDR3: CASSQDGEAINQPQHF; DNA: TGCGCCAGCAGCCAAGACGGAGAGGCGATCAATCAGCCCCAGCATTTT
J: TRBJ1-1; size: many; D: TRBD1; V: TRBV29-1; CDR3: CSVETGTGVSMNTEAFF; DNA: TGCAGCGTTGAAACCGGGACAGGGGTCAGCATGAACACTGAAGCTTTCTTT
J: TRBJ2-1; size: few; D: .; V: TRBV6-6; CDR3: CAIKGQGIHNEQFF; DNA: TGTGCCATAAAGGGGCAGGGCATCCACAATGAGCAGTTCTTC
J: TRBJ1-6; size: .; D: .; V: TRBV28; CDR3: CASSLSGSPYHSPLHF; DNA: TGTGCCAGCAGTTTAAGTGGAAGCCCCTATCATTCACCCCTCCACTTT
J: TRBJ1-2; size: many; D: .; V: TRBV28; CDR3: CASEGRQLWYGYTF; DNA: TGTGCCAGCGAGGGACGGCAACTATGGTATGGCTACACCTTC
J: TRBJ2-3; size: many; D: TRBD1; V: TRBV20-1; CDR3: CSARGSGTGFSDTQYF; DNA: TGCAGTGCTAGAGGGTCCGGGACAGGGTTTTCAGATACGCAGTATTTT
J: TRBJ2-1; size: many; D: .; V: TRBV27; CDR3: CASSPSHLEADEQFF; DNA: TGTGCCAGCAGTCCCTCTCATTTGGAGGCGGATGAGCAGTTCTTC
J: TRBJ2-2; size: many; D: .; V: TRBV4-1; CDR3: CASSQVFGELFF; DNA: TGCGCCAGCAGCCAAGTTTTCGGGGAGCTGTTTTTT
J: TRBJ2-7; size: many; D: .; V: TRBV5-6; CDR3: CASSLAVNYEQYF; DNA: TGTGCCAGCAGCTTAGCAGTGAACTACGAGCAGTACTTC
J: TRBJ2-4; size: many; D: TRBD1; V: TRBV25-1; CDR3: CASTRRQGYQTKNIQYF; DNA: TGTGCCAGCACCAGAAGACAGGGTTACCAGACCAAAAACATTCAGTACTTC
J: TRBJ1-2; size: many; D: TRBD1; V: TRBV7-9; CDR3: CASSFLRDRVDGYTF; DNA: TGTGCCAGCAGTTTCCTCCGGGACAGGGTCGATGGCTACACCTTC
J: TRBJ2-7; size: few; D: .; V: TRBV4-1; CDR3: CASSPLMTYEQYF; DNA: TGCGCCAGCAGCCCCCTTATGACCTACGAGCAGTACTTC
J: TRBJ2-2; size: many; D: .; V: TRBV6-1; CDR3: CASSASHLGGELFF; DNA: TGTGCCAGCAGTGCATCACACTTGGGCGGGGAGCTGTTTTTT
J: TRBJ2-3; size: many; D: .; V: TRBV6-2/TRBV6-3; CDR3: CASSYTRRSDTQYF; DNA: TGTGCCAGCAGTTACACCAGACGCTCAGATACGCAGTATTTT
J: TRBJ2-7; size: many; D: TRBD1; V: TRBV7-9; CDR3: CASSPWTGGSSPGYEQYF; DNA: TGTGCCAGCAGCCCGTGGACAGGAGGATCCTCTCCTGGGTACGAGCAGTACTTC